The present TCR beta chain was sequenced within a study of cytomegalovirus exposure and HLA in healthy donors. Whole-study findings and limits: Among the CMV-associated chains, a few were confirmed in vitro as specific for CMV antigens.

Researchers ran the PCR with 60 Vbeta and 13 Jbeta primers. Repertoires were generated with immunoSEQ multiplex PCR, while TCRdb's copy carries only in-frame clones and drops some. The data show over 150,000 clones, about four fifths seen once. Worth noting for this clone: Its antigen remains unidentified. The same CDR3 arises from other DNA sequences in this sample as well.

The CDR3 length is 14 residues. V lost 0 bases and J lost 2, with 8 bases in between. Looked up from germline, CDR1 is LGHNA and CDR2 is YSLEER. Sequenced material: PBMCs. This chain uses TRBV4-3 with TRBJ2-7; D may be TRBD2 (6 bases). The source is a girl aged 10-17 years in good health and CMV-seropositive. CDR3 in amino acids: CASSQDWGAYEQYF. The CDR3, as DNA: TGCGCCAGCAGCCAAGATTGGGGGGCCTACGAGCAGTACTTC.